These T cell receptor beta chains were read from a single sample in a study of T cell changes during pregnancy in multiple sclerosis. Sequencing was performed with immunoSEQ multiplex PCR; in TCRdb, only in-frame clones are kept and a portion is missing. The sample holds tens of thousands of clones, 93% seen once. Specimen: peripheral blood, collected in the second trimester of pregnancy. The receptor source for this set is a female donor with multiple sclerosis, enrolled in a pregnancy study. The CDR3 runs from the conserved cysteine through the conserved F or W. D genes are given only for firm matches. The size of a clone is reported for some rows only, either as once, few or many, or as a class for expanded clones.

D gene	clone size	J gene	V gene	CDR3 DNA	CDR3 protein
TRBD2	NA	TRBJ2-3	TRBV2	TGTGCCAGCAGGAGGGGGACTAGCATTCGGACAGATACGCAGTATTTT	CASRRGTSIRTDTQYF
NA	NA	TRBJ2-7	TRBV7-9	TGTGCCAGCAGCCTGAGGGATAGCGGGACAGTAACCTACGAGCAGTACTTC	CASSLRDSGTVTYEQYF
TRBD1	once	TRBJ2-1	TRBV7-2	TGTGCCAGCAGCTTAGACAGGGGGTTCTACAATGAGCAGTTCTTC	CASSLDRGFYNEQFF
TRBD1	NA	TRBJ1-4	TRBV7-9	TGTGCCAGCAGCCGACAGGGCCGAGAAAAACTGTTTTTT	CASSRQGREKLFF
NA	NA	TRBJ1-5	TRBV2	TGTGCCAGCAGTATTGTTCAGTCAGGGAACAATCAGCCCCAGCATTTT	CASSIVQSGNNQPQHF
TRBD1	NA	TRBJ1-1	TRBV18	TGTGCCAGCTCACGGGGACAGATGAACACTGAAGCTTTCTTT	CASSRGQMNTEAFF
TRBD2	NA	TRBJ2-3	TRBV7-3	TGTGCCAGCAGCCGGGGGGTACACACAGATACGCAGTATTTT	CASSRGVHTDTQYF
NA	NA	TRBJ1-1	TRBV6-1	TGTGCCAGCAGTGAAGATGTGGGGGGAGCTTTCTTT	CASSEDVGGAFF
NA	NA	TRBJ2-3	TRBV6-5	TGTGCCAGCAGTTATGAGACTAGCACAGATACGCAGTATTTT	CASSYETSTDTQYF
NA	NA	TRBJ1-3	TRBV11-2	TGTGCCAGCAGCCCGAGGTCGGTCAGAGACTCTGGAAACACCATATATTTT	CASSPRSVRDSGNTIYF
TRBD2	NA	TRBJ2-5	TRBV19	TGTGCCAGTAGTATTGGCGGGGGGGGCGAGACCCAGTACTTC	CASSIGGGGETQYF
TRBD1	NA	TRBJ2-5	TRBV5-1	TGCGCCAGCAGCTCGGGGACAGGGAATTGGGAGACCCAGTACTTC	CASSSGTGNWETQYF
NA	NA	TRBJ1-2	TRBV5-5	TGTGCCAGCAGCTTGGTCCGGGGTTTAGGCTATGGCTACACCTTC	CASSLVRGLGYGYTF
TRBD2	NA	TRBJ2-2	TRBV15	TGTGCCACCAGCACACCAGCGGGAGCCGGGGAGCTGTTTTTT	CATSTPAGAGELFF
TRBD2	NA	TRBJ2-1	TRBV9	TGTGCCAGCAGCGTATTAAGTAGCGGGAGGAATGAGCAGTTCTTC	CASSVLSSGRNEQFF
NA	NA	TRBJ2-1	TRBV9	TGTGCCAGCAGCGCTAACAATGAGCAGTTCTTC	CASSANNEQFF
NA	few	TRBJ1-6	TRBV19	TGTGCCAGTAGTACAGAGAGGAATTCACCCCTCCACTTT	CASSTERNSPLHF
TRBD1	NA	TRBJ1-1	TRBV29-1	TGCAGCATTCGGGACAGCCAGAACACTGAAGCTTTCTTT	CSIRDSQNTEAFF
NA	NA	TRBJ2-2	TRBV7-2	TGTGCCAGCAGCCCTGAGGGGAACACCGGGGAGCTGTTTTTT	CASSPEGNTGELFF
NA	NA	TRBJ2-7	TRBV6-5	TGTGCCAGCAGTTACTCGAGGCAGAACTACGAGCAGTACTTC	CASSYSRQNYEQYF
NA	NA	TRBJ1-1	TRBV30	TGTGCCTGGAGTGTACACACCAACACTGAAGCTTTCTTT	CAWSVHTNTEAFF
NA	NA	TRBJ2-7	TRBV7-9	TGTGCCAGCAGCCAGGGCCCTGGCAGGCTCCTCGAGCAGTACTTC	CASSQGPGRLLEQYF
NA	NA	TRBJ1-4	TRBV20-1	TGCAGTGCTAGACTAAATGAAAAACTGTTTTTT	CSARLNEKLFF
NA	NA	TRBJ2-3	TRBV6-6	TGTGCCAGCAGCAAGGACACTAGCACAGATACGCAGTATTTT	CASSKDTSTDTQYF
NA	once	TRBJ2-7	TRBV5-6	TGTGCCAGCAGCATACAGTCCTACGAGCAGTACTTC	CASSIQSYEQYF
TRBD2	NA	TRBJ2-1	TRBV6-4	TGTGCCAGCAGCACTAGCGGGGGGCCAGCAGAGCAGTTCTTC	CASSTSGGPAEQFF
NA	NA	TRBJ1-3	TRBV25-1	TGTGCCAGCATTCCCCCGGGGGGGGTCGGGGACTCTGGAAACACCATATATTTT	CASIPPGGVGDSGNTIYF
NA	few	TRBJ1-2	TRBV6-4	TGTGCCAGCAGTGACAGGGCAGGGACTGGCCCTGGTGGCTACACCTTC	CASSDRAGTGPGGYTF
TRBD1	once	TRBJ1-1	TRBV30	TGTGCCTGGAGTCTAAAGGGACAGGGTCCGAGAACTGAAGCTTTCTTT	CAWSLKGQGPRTEAFF
TRBD2	NA	TRBJ2-7	TRBV6-6	TGTGCCAGCGGGGGACTAGCGGGGAGTAGAGAGCAGTACTTC	CASGGLAGSREQYF
TRBD2	NA	TRBJ2-5	TRBV2	TGTGCCAGCAGTGAAGCGCTTCAAGTTGGGGGGGAAGAGACCCAGTACTTC	CASSEALQVGGEETQYF
NA	NA	TRBJ2-7	TRBV6-4	TGTGCCAGCAGGAACGCGGACAGTGCCTACGAGCAGTACTTC	CASRNADSAYEQYF
NA	NA	TRBJ2-7	TRBV7-8	TGTGCCAGCAGCTGGGGCGCGGGGGAGCAGTACTTC	CASSWGAGEQYF
NA	NA	TRBJ1-1	TRBV6-5	TGTGCCAGCAGCTCCCAGCGAACTGAAGCTTTCTTT	CASSSQRTEAFF
NA	NA	TRBJ1-1	TRBV7-8	TGTGCCAGCAGCTTCTACCAGGTCTATATGAACACTGAAGCTTTCTTT	CASSFYQVYMNTEAFF
NA	once	TRBJ1-4	TRBV6-6	TGTGCCAGCAGTTACGGGGGACTGGCCGTGGGGGAAAAACTGTTTTTT	CASSYGGLAVGEKLFF
NA	NA	TRBJ1-2	TRBV19	TGTGCCAGTAGTATGGATCGGGTCCCTATAAGGGGCTACACCTTC	CASSMDRVPIRGYTF
NA	NA	TRBJ1-3	TRBV7-6	TGTGCCAGCAGCTTATACTCTGGAAACACCATATATTTT	CASSLYSGNTIYF
NA	NA	TRBJ1-5	TRBV28	TGTGCCAGCAGTAAATTGGGGGGAGTGAATCAGCCCCAGCATTTT	CASSKLGGVNQPQHF
NA	NA	TRBJ2-7	TRBV19	TGTGCCAGTAGTATACGGAGGACGGAACAGGGCTACGAGCAGTACTTC	CASSIRRTEQGYEQYF
TRBD1	NA	TRBJ1-1	TRBV2	TGTGCCTGCTTGGGTGGGACAGTCGGATTAGAAGCTTTCTTT	CACLGGTVGLEAFF
TRBD2	NA	TRBJ2-5	TRBV5-8	TGTGCCAGCAGCTTGGGAAGCGGGGGGACCCCAGAGGAGACCCAGTACTTC	CASSLGSGGTPEETQYF
TRBD1	NA	TRBJ2-2	TRBV19	TGTGCCAGTAATATAATCACAGGGGGCTCGTCCACCGGGGAGCTGTTTTTT	CASNIITGGSSTGELFF
NA	NA	TRBJ1-2	TRBV5-4	TGTGCCAGCAGCTTGGTAACGCGGCGGCAGCTTAACTATGGCTACACCTTC	CASSLVTRRQLNYGYTF
NA	NA	TRBJ2-5	TRBV7-9	TGTGCCAGCAGCTTAGCGGACAGACCTGGCCCTCAAGAGACCCAGTACTTC	CASSLADRPGPQETQYF
NA	NA	TRBJ2-7	TRBV19	TGTGCCAGTAGTCTAACTAGTGATCGCGAGCAGTACTTC	CASSLTSDREQYF
NA	NA	TRBJ1-1	TRBV27	TGTGCCAGCAGGGGACCCGGGAGCACTGAAGCTTTCTTT	CASRGPGSTEAFF
NA	NA	TRBJ2-7	TRBV7-2	TGTGCCAGCAGCCTGTCCTACGAGCAGTACTTC	CASSLSYEQYF